The 5 T cell receptor beta chains below come from one sample, sequenced in a study of T-cell memory formation after mild COVID-19. MiXCR was run by TCRdb on the 5' RACE reads, yielding one entry per CDR3 protein. The table includes roughly 610,000 distinct CDR3 sequences, 17% detected once. Sequencing was done on a sample of PBMCs or a T cell subset sorted from them (not recorded which). These receptors were taken from an adult woman who had mild COVID-19 (a few samples of this study predate the infection). Cell type and time point are not known.

This clonotype showed up just a few times. The chain employs TRBV3-1 and TRBJ2-1; 14 nucleotides line up with TRBD2. Per germline, CDR1 LGHDT and CDR2 YNNKEL (reference sequence). V was clipped by 4 bases and J by 10 bases; unmatched bases: 6. The CDR3 has 15 amino acids. DNA of the CDR3: TGTGCCAGCAGCCGGGGACTAGCGGGAGTCGCGGAGCAGTTCTTC. Translated, it gives CASSRGLAGVAEQFF.

Only a few counts were recorded for this clonotype. This chain joins TRBV11-2 and TRBJ2-1, with 10 nucleotides matching TRBD2. The germline CDR1 and CDR2 sequences are SGHAT and FQNNGV. J was trimmed by 8 bases and V by 1 base; bases with no gene match: 8. This CDR3 region has 16 residues. For the CDR3, the DNA is TGTGCCAGCAGCTTAGTTACTAGCGGGATGGTATATGAGCAGTTCTTC. It is translated as CASSLVTSGMVYEQFF.

The chain joins TRBV24-1 to TRBJ1-1, with D unresolved. V was shortened by 1 base and J by 4 bases, with 0 bases between the two germline ends. This CDR3 comprises 11 residues. Germline V gene data show CDR1 as KGHDR and CDR2 as SFDVKD. The CDR3: CATSDFTEAFF. In nucleotides, the CDR3 is TGTGCCACCAGTGATTTCACTGAAGCTTTCTTT.

This clonotype showed up just a few times. This rearrangement joins TRBV2 to TRBJ2-7; 9 nucleotides align to TRBD2. V was pared by 3 bases and J by 0 bases, with 6 bases of the junction left unmatched. The CDR3 extends over 16 amino acids. CDR1 and CDR2 (germline): SNHLY, FYNNEI. As DNA, the CDR3 is TGTGCCAGCAGTGATAGCGGGAGCGATAGCTCCTACGAGCAGTACTTC. It translates to CASSDSGSDSSYEQYF.

This clonotype was observed a handful of times. The DNA for the CDR3 is TGTGCCAGCAGCTTTACAGGGTGGGACTATGGCTACACCTTC. Translation: CASSFTGWDYGYTF. This rearrangement joins TRBV12-3 or TRBV12-4 to TRBJ1-2; tentatively, D is TRBD1 (6 bases). V gave up 6 bases and J gave up 3 bases, with 14 bases separating them. The CDR3 is 14 residues long.